This TCR beta chain was captured in a study of blood T cell repertoires in COVID-19. The protocol was immunoSEQ multiplex PCR, while the TCRdb copy is restricted to in-frame clones and leaves out a portion. The repertoire holds approximately 210,000 clones, roughly three quarters seen once, with 17% in the top ten. The CDR3 spans 18 residues. V lost 2 bases and J lost 8, with 25 bases in between. Germline CDR1 and CDR2: LGHDT and YNNKEL (reference sequence). Participant ages covered roughly 18 to 89 years across about two dozen US areas. The chain carries TRBV3-1 (or the pseudogene TRBV3-2) and TRBJ1-3, with D uncertain. The sequenced sample was PBMCs or T cells enriched from blood (not recorded which). The clonotype comes from a woman in her 50s with acute COVID-19. CDR3: CASSQPITPSSTWDTIYF. In nucleotides, the CDR3 is TGTGCCAGCAGCCAACCAATTACCCCTTCGTCGACATGGGACACCATATATTTT.